The TCR beta chain described here comes from a study of T cell responses to AZD1222 COVID-19 vaccine. The CDR3 covers 15 residues. V shed 2 bases and J shed 4 bases, with 10 bases lying between them. The V gene's germline CDR1 is SGHRS and CDR2 YFSETQ. Notes on the study in general: Repertoire samples came only from after the peak T cell response.

Assay used: immunoSEQ multiplex PCR; TCRdb lists only in-frame clones, some missing. Of fewer than 150,000 clones listed, around 83% were seen once; the top ten hold approximately 15%. Notes on this clone: Its antigen is undetermined.

This TCR was recovered from an adult who received the AZD1222 COVID-19 vaccine. Here the sequenced sample was peripheral blood, taken 28 days after the second AZD1222 dose. This chain uses TRBV5-1 with TRBJ1-6; D unresolved. This CDR3 reads CASSFRTDYNSPLHF. CDR3 in DNA: TGCGCCAGCAGCTTTAGGACGGATTATAATTCACCCCTCCACTTT.